Reported below is one TCR beta chain. The sample is drawn from a study of control samples from healthy donors and cancer patients. Germline V gene sequence: CDR1 SGHKS, CDR2 YYEKEE (reference sequence). This CDR3 is built from 16 residues. Trimming removed 0 bases at V and 0 bases at J, with 10 bases between. Clones were sequenced by immunoSEQ multiplex PCR, and TCRdb holds only the in-frame ones, with some missing. The top ten clones hold about 13% of a sample with under 65,000 clones, around 87% of them seen once. V usage is TRBV5-5 and J usage is TRBJ1-3, with D uncertain. This clonotype originated in an older woman with lung cancer. The specimen sequenced was PBMCs. Written as DNA, the CDR3 is TGTGCCAGCAGCTTGGACGGAGCCTTCTCTGGAAACACCATATATTTT. It codes for CASSLDGAFSGNTIYF.